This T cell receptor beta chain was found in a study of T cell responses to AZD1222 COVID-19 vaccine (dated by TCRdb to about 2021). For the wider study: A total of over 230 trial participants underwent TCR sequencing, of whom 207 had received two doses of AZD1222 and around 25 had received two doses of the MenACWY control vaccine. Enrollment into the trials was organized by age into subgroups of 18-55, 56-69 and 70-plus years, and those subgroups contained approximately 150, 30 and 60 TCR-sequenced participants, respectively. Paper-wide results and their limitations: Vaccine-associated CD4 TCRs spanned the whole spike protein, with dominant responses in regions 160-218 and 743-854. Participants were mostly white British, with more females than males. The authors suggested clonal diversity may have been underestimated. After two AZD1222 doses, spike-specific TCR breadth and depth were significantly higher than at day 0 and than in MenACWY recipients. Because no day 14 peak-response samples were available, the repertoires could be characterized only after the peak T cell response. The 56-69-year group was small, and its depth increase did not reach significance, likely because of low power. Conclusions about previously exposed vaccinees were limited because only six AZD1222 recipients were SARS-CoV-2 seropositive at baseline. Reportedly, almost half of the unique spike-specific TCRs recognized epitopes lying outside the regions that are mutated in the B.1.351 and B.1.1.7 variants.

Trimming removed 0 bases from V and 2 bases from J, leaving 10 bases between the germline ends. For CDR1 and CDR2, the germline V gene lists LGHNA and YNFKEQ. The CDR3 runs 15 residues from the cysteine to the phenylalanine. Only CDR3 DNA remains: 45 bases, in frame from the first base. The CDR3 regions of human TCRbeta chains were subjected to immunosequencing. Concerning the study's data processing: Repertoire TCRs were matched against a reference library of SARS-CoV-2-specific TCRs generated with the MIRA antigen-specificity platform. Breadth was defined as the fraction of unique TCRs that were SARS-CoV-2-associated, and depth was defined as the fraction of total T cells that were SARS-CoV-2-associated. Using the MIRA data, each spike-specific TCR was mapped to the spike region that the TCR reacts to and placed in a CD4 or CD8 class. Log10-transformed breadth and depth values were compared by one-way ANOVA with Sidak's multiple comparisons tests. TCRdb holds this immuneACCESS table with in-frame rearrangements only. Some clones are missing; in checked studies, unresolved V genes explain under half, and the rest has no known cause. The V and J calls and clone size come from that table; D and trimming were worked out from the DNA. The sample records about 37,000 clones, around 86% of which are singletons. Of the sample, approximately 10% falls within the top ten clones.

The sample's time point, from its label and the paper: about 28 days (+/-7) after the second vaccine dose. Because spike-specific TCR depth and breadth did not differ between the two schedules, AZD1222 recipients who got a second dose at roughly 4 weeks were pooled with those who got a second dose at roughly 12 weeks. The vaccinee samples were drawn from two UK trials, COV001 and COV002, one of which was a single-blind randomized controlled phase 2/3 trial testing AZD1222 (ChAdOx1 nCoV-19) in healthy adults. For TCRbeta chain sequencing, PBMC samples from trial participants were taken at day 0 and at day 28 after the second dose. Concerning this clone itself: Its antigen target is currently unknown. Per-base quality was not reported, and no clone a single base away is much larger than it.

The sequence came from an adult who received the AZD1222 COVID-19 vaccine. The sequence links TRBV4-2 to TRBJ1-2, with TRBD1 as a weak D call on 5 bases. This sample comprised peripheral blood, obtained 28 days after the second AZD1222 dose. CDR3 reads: CASSQDRDQNYGYTF. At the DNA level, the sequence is TGTGCCAGCAGCCAAGATCGGGACCAGAACTATGGCTACACCTTC.